These T cell receptor beta chains were read from a single sample in a study of T-cell reconstitution after alpha-beta-depleted transplantation in children. MiXCR was run by TCRdb on the PCR reads, yielding one entry per CDR3 protein. The sample lists approximately 500,000 distinct CDR3 sequences, under 12% occurring once. The sequences come from PBMCs, collected before TCRalphabeta/CD19-depleted stem cell transplant. These receptors were collected from a child younger than 10 with inherited bone marrow failure, due to receive a stem cell transplant. The CDR3 runs from the conserved cysteine through the conserved F or W. The order of the fields is CDR3 protein, CDR3 DNA, clone size, D gene, V gene, J gene. The D gene is left open where the match is weak. Expanded clones are given a class, and other clones once, few, many or no size at all.

CASSRTSGRILYNEQFF	TGTGCCAGCAGCCGTACTAGCGGGAGGATCCTTTACAATGAGCAGTTCTTC	many	TRBD2	TRBV6-2/TRBV6-3	TRBJ2-1
CASSTGRRATNEKLFF	TGTGCCAGTAGTACGGGACGTCGAGCAACTAATGAAAAACTGTTTTTT	few	.	TRBV19	TRBJ1-4
CSALRVENQPQHF	TGCAGTGCTCTCCGTGTCGAGAATCAGCCCCAGCATTTT	many	.	TRBV20-1	TRBJ1-5
CASSSQVWDTYNEQFF	TGTGCCAGCAGCTCCCAGGTTTGGGACACCTACAATGAGCAGTTCTTC	many	.	TRBV12-3/TRBV12-4	TRBJ2-1
CASSFSGATGELFF	TGTGCCAGCAGCTTCTCGGGAGCCACCGGGGAGCTGTTTTTT	many	.	TRBV7-9	TRBJ2-2
CASSRSGTRPHWGYTF	TGTGCCAGCAGTCGATCCGGGACTCGTCCCCATTGGGGCTACACCTTC	.	.	TRBV6-2/TRBV6-3	TRBJ1-2
CASSWDRYEQYF	TGTGCCAGCAGCTGGGACAGGTACGAGCAGTACTTC	many	TRBD1	TRBV5-6	TRBJ2-7
CSSADRAVYEQYF	TGCAGTTCAGCGGACAGGGCCGTCTACGAGCAGTACTTC	.	TRBD1	TRBV20-1	TRBJ2-7
CASSLGGGLGEQFF	TGTGCCAGCAGCTTAGGGGGGGGGCTCGGTGAGCAGTTCTTC	.	.	TRBV11-2	TRBJ2-1
CASSTTRTGGNQPQHF	TGTGCCAGCAGTACAACCAGGACAGGGGGCAATCAGCCCCAGCATTTT	many	TRBD1	TRBV27	TRBJ1-5
CATSLGQGATDNEQFF	TGTGCCACCAGCCTCGGACAGGGGGCAACAGACAATGAGCAGTTCTTC	.	TRBD1	TRBV15	TRBJ2-1
CAISRIRGDTQYF	TGTGCCATTTCGAGGATCAGGGGGGATACGCAGTATTTT	many	TRBD1	TRBV27	TRBJ2-3
CASFNYGYTF	TGTGCCAGTTTTAACTATGGCTACACCTTC	.	.	TRBV19	TRBJ1-2
CSAHLGADSPLHF	TGCAGTGCTCATTTAGGGGCGGATTCACCCCTCCACTTT	.	.	TRBV20-1	TRBJ1-6
CASSYGSRNEQFF	TGTGCCAGCAGTTACGGGTCCAGAAATGAGCAGTTCTTC	many	.	TRBV6-5	TRBJ2-1
CASSQDIVGLYEQYF	TGTGCCAGCAGCCAAGACATTGTCGGATTATACGAGCAGTACTTC	few	.	TRBV4-2	TRBJ2-7
CASSQEIYRGNYGYTF	TGCGCCAGCAGCCAAGAGATATATAGGGGAAACTATGGCTACACCTTC	many	.	TRBV4-3	TRBJ1-2
CRGGLAGLVDEQFF	TGCAGGGGGGGACTAGCGGGGCTGGTAGATGAGCAGTTCTTC	many	TRBD2	TRBV20-1	TRBJ2-1
CASSSLAGHEQYF	TGTGCCAGCAGTTCGCTAGCGGGACACGAGCAGTACTTC	.	TRBD2	TRBV28	TRBJ2-7
CATSRGRGYEQYF	TGTGCCACCAGCCGGGGGAGGGGTTACGAGCAGTACTTC	few	TRBD2	TRBV15	TRBJ2-7
CASSPGTGFYQPQHF	TGTGCCAGCAGTCCCGGGACGGGGTTCTATCAGCCCCAGCATTTT	many	.	TRBV7-8	TRBJ1-5
CSVAIWTSGKGGELFF	TGCAGCGTTGCAATCTGGACTAGCGGGAAGGGCGGGGAGCTGTTTTTT	many	TRBD2	TRBV29-1	TRBJ2-2
CSARDLSPAETQYF	TGCAGTGCTAGAGATCTATCACCAGCAGAGACCCAGTACTTC	many	.	TRBV20-1	TRBJ2-5
CASSQDPRLLSGANVLTF	TGCGCCAGCAGCCAAGATCCCCGACTTCTTTCTGGGGCCAACGTCCTGACTTTC	.	.	TRBV4-3	TRBJ2-6
CATSDAGTGAGETQYF	TGTGCCACCAGTGACGCCGGGACAGGGGCAGGAGAGACCCAGTACTTC	.	TRBD1	TRBV24-1	TRBJ2-5
CASSQIVLIGGPGEQFF	TGCGCCAGCAGCCAAATAGTGTTGATCGGAGGGCCGGGTGAGCAGTTCTTC	many	.	TRBV4-3	TRBJ2-1
CSARAGGPYEQYF	TGCAGTGCTAGGGCGGGAGGCCCCTACGAGCAGTACTTC	.	TRBD2	TRBV20-1	TRBJ2-7
CASSPLYGSSPNIEQYF	TGTGCCAGCAGCCCCTTGTACGGGAGTTCCCCCAACATAGAGCAGTACTTC	.	.	TRBV28	TRBJ2-7
CASSLGGARSYEQYF	TGTGCCAGCAGCTTGGGGGGCGCGCGGTCCTACGAGCAGTACTTC	few	.	TRBV5-4	TRBJ2-7
CASSYTHPRFEQYF	TGTGCCAGCAGTTACACTCACCCGCGATTTGAGCAGTACTTC	many	.	TRBV6-2/TRBV6-3	TRBJ2-7
CAISDDRGLPILGEAFF	TGTGCCATCAGTGACGACAGGGGTCTCCCCATTTTGGGTGAAGCTTTCTTT	.	TRBD1	TRBV10-3	TRBJ1-1
CAWSVQGWGGNYGYTF	TGTGCCTGGAGTGTCCAGGGATGGGGAGGTAACTATGGCTACACCTTC	.	.	TRBV30	TRBJ1-2
CASSLDGVLPSYEQYF	TGCGCCAGCAGCTTGGACGGGGTTCTTCCCTCCTACGAGCAGTACTTC	many	.	TRBV5-1	TRBJ2-7
CAWSRGYTEAFF	TGTGCCTGGAGTCGGGGGTACACTGAAGCTTTCTTT	many	.	TRBV30	TRBJ1-1
CASSLWVAANTGELFF	TGTGCCAGCAGCTTATGGGTGGCGGCGAACACCGGGGAGCTGTTTTTT	many	.	TRBV7-2	TRBJ2-2
CASSLTQGTGNTIYF	TGTGCCAGCAGTCTGACACAGGGGACTGGAAACACCATATATTTT	many	TRBD1	TRBV12-3/TRBV12-4	TRBJ1-3
CASSTIAGGPYEQYF	TGTGCCAGCAGTACGATAGCGGGAGGGCCTTACGAGCAGTACTTC	many	TRBD2	TRBV28	TRBJ2-7
CSLLPGLGGTEAFF	TGCAGCCTTTTGCCCGGGCTGGGGGGGACTGAAGCTTTCTTT	.	.	TRBV29-1	TRBJ1-1
CATSGSSYNEQFF	TGTGCCACTAGCGGGAGTTCCTACAATGAGCAGTTCTTC	many	TRBD2	TRBV28	TRBJ2-1
CASSPIAGANYEQYF	TGTGCCAGCTCACCCATAGCGGGAGCGAATTACGAGCAGTACTTC	few	TRBD2	TRBV18	TRBJ2-7
CASSPGLGVAETQYF	TGTGCCAGCAGTCCGGGACTAGGGGTGGCGGAGACCCAGTACTTC	.	TRBD2	TRBV7-8	TRBJ2-5
CASSLLAGGSVSYNEQFF	TGCGCCAGCAGCTTGTTAGCGGGAGGATCCGTTTCCTACAATGAGCAGTTCTTC	many	TRBD2	TRBV5-1	TRBJ2-1
CASSLGRQTYNYGYTF	TGTGCCAGCAGTTTGGGGAGGCAGACTTACAACTATGGCTACACCTTC	many	.	TRBV28	TRBJ1-2
CATSIGQGPGPYGYTF	TGTGCCACCAGCATCGGACAGGGGCCGGGGCCTTATGGCTACACCTTC	few	TRBD1	TRBV15	TRBJ1-2
CATSRESGDRSYEQYF	TGTGCCACCAGCAGAGAGTCGGGGGACCGATCCTACGAGCAGTACTTC	few	.	TRBV15	TRBJ2-7
CSARGPGKLQETQYF	TGCAGTGCTAGGGGCCCTGGTAAACTTCAAGAGACCCAGTACTTC	.	.	TRBV20-1	TRBJ2-5
CASSLNPSGSRTDTQYF	TGCGCCAGCAGCTTGAACCCTAGCGGGAGCAGGACAGATACGCAGTATTTT	many	TRBD2	TRBV5-1	TRBJ2-3
CASSLIGSVAGAYEQYF	TGTGCCAGCAGTTTAATTGGCTCGGTAGCGGGGGCCTACGAGCAGTACTTC	.	TRBD2	TRBV27	TRBJ2-7
CASSLGTGVDYTF	TGTGCCAGCAGCTTAGGGACAGGGGTAGATTACACCTTC	many	TRBD1	TRBV7-8	TRBJ1-2
CATSRAPGFAYNEQFF	TGTGCCACCAGCAGAGCGCCAGGGTTCGCCTACAATGAGCAGTTCTTC	few	.	TRBV15	TRBJ2-1
CASSSLLAGGPLEQYF	TGTGCCAGCAGTTCCCTTCTAGCGGGAGGGCCTCTCGAGCAGTACTTC	many	TRBD2	TRBV28	TRBJ2-7
CAWRQGVRSQETQYF	TGTGCCTGGAGACAAGGCGTACGATCCCAAGAGACCCAGTACTTC	many	.	TRBV30	TRBJ2-5
CASSREAGPSYNEQFF	TGTGCCAGCAGCCGAGAAGCGGGACCCTCCTACAATGAGCAGTTCTTC	many	TRBD2	TRBV7-9	TRBJ2-1